The 25 T cell receptor beta chains presented below share a single source sample, sequenced in a study of blood T cell repertoires in COVID-19 (dated by TCRdb to 2018 to 2020). The library was made by the immunoSEQ multiplex PCR assay. As stored in TCRdb, this immuneACCESS dataset retains in-frame rearrangements with V and J assigned. A fraction of the clones does not appear; measured against another copy, unresolved V genes explain less than half of the discrepancy, and the remainder lacks a known reason. For this sample there are roughly 100,000 clones; 87% appear just once. The ten largest clones add up to approximately 5.4% of the sample. The sample was peripheral blood. Receptors were obtained from a woman in her 50s with COVID-19, enrolled during active disease.

This chain uses TRBV5-1 with TRBJ2-1; D is unresolved. The germline V gene encodes CDR1 SGHRS and CDR2 YFSETQ. The CDR3 spans 16 residues. The germline V and J ends were trimmed by 5 bases and 1 base, with 16 bases remaining between them. The CDR3, as DNA: TGCGCCAGCAGGGTTTCTCCTCTATCGTCCTACAATGAGCAGTTCTTC. Translated, it gives CASRVSPLSSYNEQFF.

The rearrangement links TRBV7-3 to TRBJ2-3, with D possibly matching TRBD2 (7 bases). This CDR3 region has 16 residues. The ends were cut back, 1 base at V and 6 bases at J, with 17 bases in the middle. The germline CDR1 and CDR2 sequences are SGHTA and FQGTGA. The CDR3 coding sequence is TGTGCCAGCAGCTTAAGGGCGGGGGCCCGCAGCGATACGCAGTATTTT. This sequence encodes CASSLRAGARSDTQYF.

The count of this clone is one. J is TRBJ1-5 and V is TRBV28, with D possibly being TRBD1 (6 bases). Trimming left V 6 bases short and J 3 bases short, with 18 bases between. The CDR3 has 16 residues. The germline V gene encodes CDR1 MDHEN and CDR2 SYDVKM. The CDR3 nucleotides read TGTGCCAGCAGGCGCGGTAGGGCAGGGGACAATCAGCCCCAGCATTTT. Translation gives CASRRGRAGDNQPQHF.

This clone was recorded a few times. The chain uses TRBV20-1 and TRBJ1-1; maybe TRBD1 (5 bases). This CDR3 is built from 11 residues. Germline V gene lookup returns CDR1 DFQATT and CDR2 SNEGSKA (reference sequence). Trimming took 4 bases from V and 6 from J, leaving 9 bases between them. The CDR3 is CSAIQGPEAFF. Here the CDR3 DNA reads TGCAGTGCTATCCAGGGTCCTGAAGCTTTCTTT.

This clone has only one observation. The gene calls are TRBV5-1 and TRBJ2-1; D ambiguous. The germline V and J ends were trimmed by 3 bases and 5 bases, with 12 bases remaining between them. Per germline, CDR1 SGHRS and CDR2 YFSETQ. The CDR3 is 14 residues long. The CDR3 sequence is CASSSTGLNNEQFF. The CDR3 DNA reads TGCGCCAGCAGCTCCACGGGTCTAAACAATGAGCAGTTCTTC. Based on the CDR3 plus reference TRBV5-1 and TRBJ2-1, the full variable domain is KAGVTQTPRYLIKTRGQQVTLSCSPISGHRSVSWYQQTPGQGLQFLFEYFSETQRNKGNFPGRFSGRQFSNSRSEMNVSTLELGDSALYLCASSSTGLNNEQFFGPGTRLTVL.

The DNA for the CDR3 is TGTGCCAGCAGCACACCCAGGGGGTATAACGAGCAGTTCTTC. Protein: CASSTPRGYNEQFF. The rearrangement joins TRBV11-2 to TRBJ2-1; 7 nucleotides agree with TRBD1. The V gene's germline CDR1 is SGHAT and CDR2 FQNNGV. The CDR3 covers 14 residues. V shed 5 bases and J 10 bases; nucleotides not matched to a gene: 11.

The gene calls are TRBV3-1 (or the pseudogene TRBV3-2) and TRBJ2-7; 12 bases are a match to TRBD2. CDR1 is LGHDT and CDR2 is YNNKEL in the germline V gene (reference sequence). The junction had 10 bases not matched to a gene; V was cut back by 4 bases and J by 0 bases. This CDR3 has 18 amino acids. CDR3 coding DNA: TGTGCCAGCAGCCGAACTAGCGGGGGGCTTGCCACCTCCTACGAGCAGTACTTC. This codes for CASSRTSGGLATSYEQYF.

This clone occurred once. The chain links TRBV6-5 to TRBJ1-5, with D unresolved. The germline gives CDR1 MNHEY, CDR2 SVGAGI. Between the trimmed V and J ends, which lost 3 bases and 8 bases, there was a span of 11 bases. There are 13 residues in the CDR3. The CDR3 sequence: CASSYSSREPQHF. The DNA of the CDR3 is TGTGCCAGCAGTTATTCTAGCCGGGAGCCCCAGCATTTT.

V and J are TRBV19 and TRBJ1-2, with a tentative D call TRBD1 (5 bases). This CDR3 has 12 residues. Germline V lookup: CDR1 LNHDA, CDR2 SQIVND (reference sequence). Trimming pared 6 bases from V and 8 bases from J, leaving 13 bases between. The CDR3 loop is CASRRDQRGYTF. CDR3 coding DNA: TGTGCCAGTAGGCGGGACCAACGGGGCTACACCTTC. Full variable domain (outside the CDR3, taken from reference TRBV19 and TRBJ1-2): DGGITQSPKYLFRKEGQNVTLSCEQNLNHDAMYWYRQDPGQGLRLIYYSQIVNDFQKGDIAEGYSVSREKKESFPLTVTSAQKNPTAFYLCASRRDQRGYTFGSGTRLTVV.

The V and J genes are TRBV5-4 and TRBJ2-5; 7 bases align to TRBD2. V shed 0 bases, J shed 0 bases, and the junction held 2 bases outside the gene matches. CDR3 length: 15 amino acids. Germline values: CDR1 SGHNT, CDR2 YYREEE (reference sequence). The CDR3 is CASSLGAGDQETQYF. The CDR3, as DNA: TGTGCCAGCAGCTTGGGGGCGGGGGACCAAGAGACCCAGTACTTC.

The rearrangement links TRBV10-3 to TRBJ1-1; 8 bases line up with TRBD1. This CDR3 has 14 amino acids. Germline loops: CDR1 ENHRY, CDR2 SYGVKD. The V and J ends lost 9 bases and 4 bases, in that order; junction bases with no gene match: 10. CDR3 loop: CAMKTGEMSTEAFF. DNA for the CDR3: TGTGCCATGAAGACAGGGGAGATGAGCACTGAAGCTTTCTTT.

The genes are TRBV3-1 (or the pseudogene TRBV3-2) and TRBJ2-3; 11 nucleotides match TRBD2. Germline loops: CDR1 LGHDT, CDR2 YNNKEL (reference sequence). With 7 bases clipped from V and 3 bases from J, the junction kept 6 bases outside the gene matches. This CDR3 contains 15 residues. The CDR3 DNA reads as TGTGCCAGCACCCTCACTAGCGGGGGAACAGATACGCAGTATTTT. It encodes CASTLTSGGTDTQYF.

The CDR3 loop is CASSEVAGMALHF. CDR3 nucleotides: TGTGCCAGCAGTGAAGTGGCAGGGATGGCCCTCCACTTT. The chain is built from TRBV12-3 or TRBV12-4 and TRBJ1-6; D possibly corresponds to TRBD1 (5 bases). Trimming left V 5 bases short and J 14 bases short, with 16 bases between. The CDR3 covers 13 residues.

J is TRBJ1-4 and V is TRBV9; TRBD1 is a possible D gene (6 bases). There are 14 residues in the CDR3. The V gene's germline CDR1 is SGDLS and CDR2 YYNGEE. Trimming removed 3 bases at V and 8 bases at J, with 14 bases between. CDR3 coding DNA: TGTGCCAGCAGCGGCACAGGGAGCAGCGAAAAACTGTTTTTT. Translation: CASSGTGSSEKLFF.

The chain has TRBV12-3 or TRBV12-4 and TRBJ1-5; maybe TRBD1 (5 bases). This CDR3 has 12 amino acids. V was shortened by 8 bases and J by 6 bases, with 11 bases between the two germline ends. The CDR3 reads CASGGGGQPQHF. The CDR3 DNA reads TGTGCCAGCGGGGGGGGAGGTCAGCCCCAGCATTTT.

CDR3 DNA: TGTGCCAGCAGCCAAGCCTTGGTCGGTGGGGGGAACTACGAGCAGTACTTC. It specifies CASSQALVGGGNYEQYF. V is TRBV14 and J is TRBJ2-7; maybe TRBD2 (6 bases). Deletions cut 1 base from V and 3 bases from J, with 19 bases between. Germline-derived CDR1 and CDR2 are SGHDN and FVKESK. This CDR3 comprises 17 residues. Full variable domain (outside the CDR3, taken from reference TRBV14 and TRBJ2-7): EAGVTQFPSHSVIEKGQTVTLRCDPISGHDNLYWYRRVMGKEIKFLLHFVKESKQDESGMPNNRFLAERTGGTYSTLKVQPAELEDSGVYFCASSQALVGGGNYEQYFGPGTRLTVT.

The gene calls are TRBV10-1 and TRBJ2-1; possibly TRBD2 for D (6 bases). The CDR3 loop spans 16 amino acids. From germline, CDR1 is WNHNN and CDR2 SYGVQD (reference sequence). V dropped 0 bases and J dropped 6 bases, with 15 bases sitting between them. CDR3 sequence reads: CASSESRGAVFNEQFF. CDR3 nucleotides: TGCGCCAGCAGTGAGTCGCGCGGGGCGGTTTTCAATGAGCAGTTCTTC.

V usage is TRBV5-1 and J usage is TRBJ2-2, with D possibly TRBD2 on 6 matching bases. The V gene's germline CDR1 is SGHRS and CDR2 YFSETQ. The ends were cut back, 0 bases at V and 4 bases at J, with 7 bases in the middle. The length of the CDR3 is 14 residues. The CDR3 coding sequence is TGCGCCAGCAGCTTGGTCGGGAGCACCGGGGAGCTGTTTTTT. Its translation: CASSLVGSTGELFF.

The J gene is TRBJ2-5, the V gene TRBV11-2; D is possibly TRBD2 (6 bases). This CDR3 comprises 15 residues. CDR1 and CDR2 (germline): SGHAT, FQNNGV. V lost 1 base to trimming and J lost 2 bases, with 11 bases between them. For the CDR3, the DNA is TGTGCCAGCAGCTTAGTTAGCGGACGACAAGAGACCCAGTACTTC. It encodes CASSLVSGRQETQYF.

In this sample, this clone turned up once. The V and J genes are TRBV11-2 and TRBJ2-7, with 7 nucleotides matching TRBD2. In germline, CDR1 is SGHAT, CDR2 FQNNGV. V dropped 1 base and J dropped 2; count of bases not matched to a gene: 14. This CDR3 contains 18 residues. For the CDR3, the DNA is TGTGCCAGCAGCTTAGGGGACTATATCGGGCGGGGCCCCTACGAGCAGTACTTC. As protein: CASSLGDYIGRGPYEQYF.

This clone has just one count. The rearrangement links TRBV9 to TRBJ2-2; D gene uncertain. CDR3 length: 13 amino acids. CDR1 is SGDLS and CDR2 is YYNGEE in the germline V gene. The V and J ends lost 3 bases and 3 bases respectively, with 6 bases between them. Written as DNA, the CDR3 is TGTGCCAGCAGCGCCCTATACACCGGGGAGCTGTTTTTT. Protein product: CASSALYTGELFF. Based on the CDR3 plus reference TRBV9 and TRBJ2-2, the full variable domain is DSGVTQTPKHLITATGQRVTLRCSPRSGDLSVYWYQQSLDQGLQFLIQYYNGEERAKGNILERFSAQQFPDLHSELNLSSLELGDSALYFCASSALYTGELFFGEGSRLTVL.

The chain carries TRBV2 and TRBJ1-5; 10 bases match TRBD1. This CDR3 spans 14 amino acids. J lost 4 bases, V lost 4 bases, and 1 base had no gene match. Germline V gene lookup returns CDR1 SNHLY and CDR2 FYNNEI. CDR3 DNA sequence: TGTGCCAGCAGTGGGACAGGGGGGAATCAGCCCCAGCATTTT. Encoded protein: CASSGTGGNQPQHF.

V is TRBV3-1 (or the pseudogene TRBV3-2) and J is TRBJ1-5; D perhaps matches TRBD1 (5 bases). CDR3 length: 14 residues. V was shortened by 3 bases and J by 6 bases, with 12 bases between the two germline ends. The germline CDR1 and CDR2 sequences are LGHDT and YNNKEL (reference sequence). CDR3 sequence: CASSQGGVGQPQHF. The CDR3 DNA sequence: TGTGCCAGCAGCCAGGGGGGGGTAGGTCAGCCCCAGCATTTT.

The genes are TRBV25-1 and TRBJ2-7; D is uncertain. Trimming cost V 6 bases and J 6 bases, with 9 bases left between them. CDR1 and CDR2 (germline): MGHDK, SYGVNS. This CDR3 has 11 amino acids. In nucleotides, the CDR3 is TGTGCCAGCAGCCAACAGCTCGAGCAGTACTTC. Residues: CASSQQLEQYF.

The J gene is TRBJ2-1, the V gene TRBV3-1 (or the pseudogene TRBV3-2); 8 bases are shared with TRBD1. This CDR3 is 16 amino acids long. V shed 0 bases and J 4 bases; nucleotides not matched to a gene: 5. Germline values: CDR1 LGHDT, CDR2 YNNKEL (reference sequence). In DNA form, the CDR3 reads TGTGCCAGCAGCCAAGATCTTGGGACAGGTTACAATGAGCAGTTCTTC. Translating it yields CASSQDLGTGYNEQFF.